The sequence of this T cell receptor (beta chain) was determined in a study of PD-1 blockade in classical Hodgkin lymphoma. Broader study findings: Causes of the repertoire differences remain undefined, possibly disease activity or prior therapy.

The CDR3 is 18 amino acids. J was trimmed by 12 bases and V by 4 bases; bases with no gene match: 23. Germline values: CDR1 SGHNT, CDR2 YYREEE (reference sequence). Stated time point: newly diagnosed, previously untreated cHL patient sample. The study compared against PBMCs from newly diagnosed, untreated classical Hodgkin lymphoma. Repertoires were generated with immunoSEQ multiplex PCR, while TCRdb's copy carries only in-frame clones and drops some. This table holds 15,000 to 20,000 clones, about nine tenths found once. On this clone itself: Its antigen is unknown.

The sample was peripheral blood mononuclear cells (PBMCs). The chain is built from TRBV5-4 and TRBJ2-1; 9 positions match TRBD2. The receptor was derived from a human donor with classical Hodgkin lymphoma. The CDR3 DNA reads as TGTGCCAGCAGCCCAAGTACTGTTGCGGGAGGGCCAGGTAGCCGGCAGTTCTTC. It codes for CASSPSTVAGGPGSRQFF.